These T cell receptor beta chains were read from a single sample in a study of Graves' ophthalmopathy and Graves' hyperthyroidism. TCRdb analysed the multiplex PCR reads with MiXCR anew, one entry per CDR3 protein. The data show about 48,000 distinct CDR3 sequences, about 50% seen once. The source material was peripheral blood. These receptors originate from an adult man with Graves' ophthalmopathy. Each CDR3 is given with its conserved first and last residue. A D gene is named only where the DNA matches it firmly. A row's size may be missing; if present it is once, few, many or a size class.

>TRBV6-1|many|.|14|TRBJ2-7
CASSTGLVGYEQYF
TGTGCCAGCAGTACGGGTCTAGTAGGCTACGAGCAGTACTTC
>TRBV10-3|many|.|15|TRBJ2-5
CAISPSRKNQETQYF
TGTGCCATCAGCCCTTCGCGGAAAAACCAAGAGACCCAGTACTTC
>TRBV20-1|many|TRBD1|14|TRBJ1-5
CSAATGALNQPQHF
TGCAGTGCTGCGACAGGGGCCCTCAATCAGCCCCAGCATTTT
>TRBV5-1|.|TRBD2|14|TRBJ2-7
CASTTGTSGNEQYF
TGCGCCAGCACTACGGGGACTAGCGGAAACGAGCAGTACTTC
>TRBV24-1|medium-sized|.|14|TRBJ2-1
CATSPPRESAEQFF
TGTGCCACCAGTCCTCCCAGGGAGTCAGCTGAGCAGTTCTTC
>TRBV19|.|.|18|TRBJ2-5
CASSAPTPGTSGGETQYF
TGTGCCAGTAGTGCGCCGACACCCGGTACCTCCGGTGGAGAGACCCAGTACTTC
>TRBV5-1|many|.|12|TRBJ2-1
CASSPVRNEQFF
TGCGCCAGCAGCCCTGTCCGCAACGAGCAGTTCTTC
>TRBV20-1|.|TRBD2|13|TRBJ2-7
CSARPGLGYEQYF
TGCAGTGCTCGACCGGGACTAGGGTACGAGCAGTACTTC
>TRBV5-1|many|.|15|TRBJ2-1
CASSPPGSSYNEQFF
TGCGCCAGCAGCCCCCCGGGGAGTTCCTACAATGAGCAGTTCTTC
>TRBV6-5|.|.|14|TRBJ1-1
CDSSYGRVNTEAFF
TGTGACAGCAGTTACGGACGGGTGAACACTGAAGCTTTCTTT
>TRBV20-1|.|TRBD2|11|TRBJ2-1
CSATSGYEQFF
TGCAGTGCTACTAGCGGGTATGAGCAGTTCTTC
>TRBV5-4|.|TRBD2|16|TRBJ2-1
CASRSLAGASTAEQFF
TGTGCCAGCAGAAGCTTAGCGGGGGCCTCGACAGCTGAGCAGTTCTTC
>TRBV25-1|.|.|14|TRBJ2-7
CASRADIGTYEQYF
TGTGCCAGCAGGGCAGACATTGGGACTTACGAGCAGTACTTC
>TRBV20-1|medium-sized|.|10|TRBJ2-7
CSARSYEQYF
TGCAGTGCTAGGAGTTACGAGCAGTACTTC
>TRBV20-1|few|TRBD1|16|TRBJ1-6
CSASVMGTGDNSPLHF
TGCAGTGCTAGTGTTATGGGGACAGGGGATAATTCACCCCTCCACTTT
>TRBV20-1|.|.|13|TRBJ2-7
CSAPIRTAYEQYF
TGCAGTGCTCCCATTAGGACCGCTTACGAGCAGTACTTC
>TRBV4-1|.|TRBD2|15|TRBJ2-2
CASSQAGGDTGELFF
TGCGCCAGCAGCCAAGCGGGAGGGGACACCGGGGAGCTGTTTTTT
>TRBV7-8|few|.|14|TRBJ1-6
CASSLTAPNSPLHF
TGTGCCAGCAGTTTAACAGCTCCTAATTCACCCCTCCACTTT
>TRBV7-2|.|TRBD1|15|TRBJ2-2
CASSLVTGYTGELFF
TGTGCCAGCAGCTTAGTGACAGGGTACACCGGGGAGCTGTTTTTT
>TRBV2|many|.|16|TRBJ1-4
CASQNRVIATNEKLFF
TGTGCCAGCCAGAACAGGGTTATTGCAACTAATGAAAAACTGTTTTTT
>TRBV4-1|many|TRBD1|14|TRBJ2-1
CASSHQTGIDEQFF
TGCGCCAGCAGCCATCAGACAGGGATCGATGAGCAGTTCTTC
>TRBV7-9|.|.|12|TRBJ1-3
CASRRGENTIYF
TGTGCCAGCAGAAGGGGAGAGAACACCATATATTTT
>TRBV5-1|.|TRBD2|15|TRBJ2-1
CASRTGTSSRDEQFF
TGCGCCAGCCGCACCGGGACTAGCTCCAGGGATGAGCAGTTCTTC
>TRBV10-2|medium-sized|.|13|TRBJ2-7
CASTLGGKYEQYF
TGCGCCAGCACCCTCGGAGGGAAGTACGAGCAGTACTTC
>TRBV15|few|.|16|TRBJ2-5
CATSRVSGMSGETQYF
TGTGCCACCAGCAGAGTTTCTGGGATGTCCGGGGAGACCCAGTACTTC
>TRBV6-5|many|TRBD1|15|TRBJ1-2
CASRATGGANYGYTF
TGTGCCAGCAGGGCTACAGGGGGGGCTAACTATGGCTACACCTTC
>TRBV6-4|.|TRBD1|15|TRBJ1-5
CASSDFRTGGGPQHF
TGTGCCAGCAGTGATTTCCGCACAGGGGGAGGGCCCCAGCATTTT
>TRBV6-5|many|TRBD1|15|TRBJ1-4
CASSTPGQGDEKLFF
TGTGCCAGCAGTACCCCGGGACAGGGGGATGAAAAACTGTTTTTT
>TRBV7-9|few|.|14|TRBJ2-2
CASRPVEGGGELFF
TGTGCCAGCAGACCCGTCGAGGGGGGCGGGGAGCTGTTTTTT
>TRBV13|.|.|14|TRBJ1-6
CASSLSVRYSPLHF
TGTGCCAGCAGCTTAAGTGTCAGGTATTCACCCCTCCACTTT
>TRBV10-2|.|.|15|TRBJ2-7
CASSERRVPRDGQYF
TGCGCCAGCAGTGAGCGCAGGGTACCGCGGGATGGGCAGTACTTC
>TRBV20-1|many|TRBD2|15|TRBJ2-1
CSARDQSSGSNEQFF
TGCAGTGCTAGAGATCAGTCTAGCGGGAGCAATGAGCAGTTCTTC
>TRBV20-1|.|TRBD2|16|TRBJ2-1
CSAKGLAGIPHNEQFF
TGCAGTGCTAAGGGACTAGCGGGAATTCCCCACAATGAGCAGTTCTTC
>TRBV5-1|many|TRBD2|17|TRBJ2-5
CASSRVLAGDSGETQYF
TGCGCCAGCAGCCGAGTGCTAGCGGGGGACTCGGGGGAGACCCAGTACTTC
>TRBV14|few|.|14|TRBJ1-2
CASSQDLSGRGYTF
TGTGCCAGCAGCCAAGATCTTTCAGGGCGAGGCTACACCTTC
>TRBV6-4|many|TRBD2|16|TRBJ2-1
CASSAHPTSGGGEQFF
TGTGCCAGCAGTGCACACCCCACGAGTGGCGGGGGTGAGCAGTTCTTC
>TRBV19|medium-sized|.|14|TRBJ2-6
CASSILGGANVLTF
TGTGCCAGTAGTATTTTGGGTGGGGCCAACGTCCTGACTTTC
>TRBV6-4|.|.|14|TRBJ2-3
CASSDSDSTDTQYF
TGTGCCAGCAGTGACTCGGACAGCACAGATACGCAGTATTTT
>TRBV5-8|many|.|13|TRBJ2-5
CASSLQESETQYF
TGTGCCAGCAGCTTACAGGAATCGGAGACCCAGTACTTC
>TRBV7-8|medium-sized|TRBD1|17|TRBJ1-6
CASSLAPRQGHHSPLHF
TGTGCCAGCAGCCTTGCTCCCCGACAGGGACATCATTCACCCCTCCACTTT
>TRBV27|.|TRBD1|14|TRBJ2-7
CASRTGTGYYEQYF
TGTGCCAGCAGAACCGGGACAGGCTACTACGAGCAGTACTTC
>TRBV19|.|.|13|TRBJ2-7
CASSIGRFYEQYF
TGTGCCAGTAGTATCGGACGGTTCTACGAGCAGTACTTC
>TRBV20-1|.|.|14|TRBJ2-5
CSASSSGQQETQYF
TGCAGTGCTAGTTCCAGCGGTCAACAAGAGACCCAGTACTTC
>TRBV6-4|.|TRBD2|16|TRBJ2-3
CASSDSTSGSTDTQYF
TGTGCCAGCAGTGACTCGACTAGCGGGAGCACAGATACGCAGTATTTT
>TRBV9|once|TRBD1|15|TRBJ1-6
CASSADRGADSPLHF
TGTGCCAGCAGCGCGGACAGGGGGGCAGATTCACCCCTCCACTTT